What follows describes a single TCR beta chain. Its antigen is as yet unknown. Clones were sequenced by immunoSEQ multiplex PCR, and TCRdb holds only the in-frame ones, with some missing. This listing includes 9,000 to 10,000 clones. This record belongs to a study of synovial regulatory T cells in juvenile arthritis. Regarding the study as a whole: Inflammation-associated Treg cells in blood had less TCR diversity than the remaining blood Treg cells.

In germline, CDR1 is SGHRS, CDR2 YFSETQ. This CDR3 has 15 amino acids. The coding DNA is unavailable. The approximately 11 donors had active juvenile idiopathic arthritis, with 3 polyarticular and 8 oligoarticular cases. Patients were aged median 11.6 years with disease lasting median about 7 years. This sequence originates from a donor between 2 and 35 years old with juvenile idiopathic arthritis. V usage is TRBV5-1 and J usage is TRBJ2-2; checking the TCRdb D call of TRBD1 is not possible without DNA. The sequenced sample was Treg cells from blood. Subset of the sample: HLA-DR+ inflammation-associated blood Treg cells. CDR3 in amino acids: CASSLMGPPTGELFF.